The clone carrying this T cell receptor beta chain was seen ten or more times. The data derive from a study of T cells in Graves' hyperthyroidism and ophthalmopathy. The wider study: Peripheral blood was taken when the disease was first diagnosed, before any treatment began.

The CDR3 regions of TCR beta were amplified from RNA transcripts. The HTBI set primed first-round TCR CDR3 RT-PCR. From the multiplex PCR reads, TCRdb called clonotypes with MiXCR, one entry per CDR3 protein. The sample has roughly 330,000 distinct CDR3 sequences, around 17% seen once. Patients were excluded because of uncontrolled infection, other autoimmune disease, pregnancy or lactation. CDR1 is SGHAT and CDR2 is FQNNGV in the germline V gene. There are 16 residues in the CDR3. Trimming removed 5 bases from V and 2 bases from J; junction bases left unmatched: 8. The specimen was blood. The clonotype was recovered from a man aged 25 to 45 with Graves' hyperthyroidism. V gene TRBV11-2 combines with J gene TRBJ2-3; 9 nucleotides align to TRBD2. This chain's CDR3 is CASSQTTSGPTDTQYF. Here the CDR3 DNA reads TGTGCCAGCAGCCAAACGACTAGCGGTCCCACAGATACGCAGTATTTT.